This T cell receptor (beta chain) came from a study of shared clonotypes between healthy human individuals. Study as a whole: The donor pool was made up of a couple of women and three men aged 18 to 49. CD4 naive and CD4 memory each took three plates per donor, while CD8 naive took two and CD8 memory one. Study outcomes and limitations: Relative to clonotypes present in all four donors, those not shared had lower generation probabilities.

This CDR3 comprises 14 residues. CDR1 SEHNR and CDR2 FQNEAQ come from the germline V gene (reference sequence). V lost 4 bases and J 5 bases, leaving 14 bases between the germline ends. Note on this clone: Its antigen is not known.

In the source study's methods: Because ImmunoSEQ provided only junction sequences with no quality scores, the filtering differed. TCRdb's copy holds only in-frame clones and misses some; the assay was immunoSEQ multiplex PCR. For V, J and clone size, that table is used; D and trimming come from the DNA. The data show 800,000 to 950,000 clones, roughly 96% seen once. Naive CD8 isolation took CD45RO-negative cells positively selected for CCR7 and excluded terminally differentiated effector memory CD45RA+ cells. This chain uses TRBV7-9 with TRBJ2-5; TRBD2 might be the D (5 bases). The sequenced sample consisted of naive CD8+ T cells sorted from blood. The TCR sequence derives from a man aged 30 to 45 in good health. The CDR3 spells CASSSNLAGETQYF. The CDR3, as DNA: TGTGCCAGCAGCTCTAACCTCGCGGGTGAGACCCAGTACTTC.